This T cell receptor (beta chain) stems from a study of blood T cells in healthy people across ages. This clonotype was seen only a few times. The CDR3 extends over 13 amino acids. Trimming stripped 5 bases from V and 10 bases from J, with 15 bases between. Germline values: CDR1 MDHEN, CDR2 SYDVKM. Through a sample-barcoded 5' primer and a J-beta primer mix, a second PCR was run for roughly 6 to 11 cycles. TCRdb re-derived calls from the 5' RACE reads in MiXCR, one entry per CDR3 protein. The profile covers 1,500,000 or so distinct CDR3 sequences, with roughly two fifths appearing a single time and around 4% taken by the ten largest.

The V call is TRBV28, the J call TRBJ2-1; D is ambiguous. The sequenced sample consisted of blood. The source of this sequence is a woman between 18 and 30 years old in good health. CDR3 in DNA: TGTGCCAGCAGTCCCCCAAAACCTGGAGAGCAGTTCTTC. Amino acid sequence: CASSPPKPGEQFF.